The 5 T cell receptor beta chains reported below all come from one sample, sequenced in a study of blood T cell repertoires in COVID-19. This table comes from immunoSEQ multiplex PCR, and its TCRdb copy is limited to in-frame clones, with some not included. The table lists some 180,000 clones, 75% to 90% of them singletons. Material: peripheral blood. These receptor sequences come from a man in his sixties with acute or convalescent COVID-19.

The J gene is TRBJ1-2, the V gene TRBV14; a weak D match, TRBD1 (6 bases). V was shortened by 4 bases and J by 4 bases, with 13 bases between the two germline ends. The CDR3 extends over 14 amino acids. The V gene's germline CDR1 is SGHDN and CDR2 FVKESK. CDR3 nucleotides: TGTGCCAGCAGCCTACAACAGGGTGGCTATGGCTACACCTTC. Amino acid sequence: CASSLQQGGYGYTF.

This chain joins TRBV12-5 and TRBJ2-3; 7 nucleotides match TRBD2. V lost 5 bases, J lost 4 bases, and 3 bases stayed unmatched. Germline V gene lookup returns CDR1 LGHNT and CDR2 FRNRAP. The CDR3 runs 13 residues. The CDR3 region is CASGPGGADTQYF. Here the CDR3 DNA reads TGTGCTAGTGGTCCGGGAGGTGCAGATACGCAGTATTTT. Variable domain in full (rest from reference TRBV12-5 and TRBJ2-3): DARVTQTPRHKVTEMGQEVTMRCQPILGHNTVFWYRQTMMQGLELLAYFRNRAPLDDSGMPKDRFSAEMPDATLATLKIQPSEPRDSAVYFCASGPGGADTQYFGPGTRLTVL.

The V call is TRBV2, the J call TRBJ2-7; 10 bases fit TRBD1. Trimming took 7 bases from V and 6 from J; bases not matched to a gene: 12. Germline values: CDR1 SNHLY, CDR2 FYNNEI. The CDR3 is made up of 15 amino acids. The CDR3 here is CASNPPRDRGFEQYF. The CDR3 DNA reads TGTGCCAGCAATCCTCCCCGGGACAGGGGATTCGAGCAGTACTTC.

This rearrangement joins TRBV27 to TRBJ1-1; D ambiguous. This CDR3 region has 12 residues. Germline CDR1 MNHEY, CDR2 SMNVEV (reference sequence). V lost 7 bases and J lost 1, with 7 bases in between. CDR3 coding DNA: TGTGCCAGCAAGAGTCCGAACACTGAAGCTTTCTTT. This translates into CASKSPNTEAFF.

A few counts support this clone. The CDR3: CASSASGTVNEQFF. The CDR3 DNA sequence: TGTGCCAGCAGTGCTAGCGGGACGGTAAATGAGCAGTTCTTC. This chain joins TRBV2 and TRBJ2-1, with TRBD2 matching over 9 bases. Germline V lookup: CDR1 SNHLY, CDR2 FYNNEI. V shed 4 bases, J shed 7 bases, and the junction held 5 bases outside the gene matches. The CDR3 has 14 amino acids.